The T cell receptor beta chain described here comes from a study of chemoradiotherapy in HPV16-positive cancers (dated by TCRdb to the early 2020s). General notes on the study: Functional T-cell assays on cells from a couple of HPV16-positive patients defined candidate HPV-specific T-cell clones and common TCR motifs. The study asked whether T-cell immunity to the HPV oncoproteins E6 and E7 changes during chemoradiotherapy and whether this immunity affects survival. The candidate HPV-specific TCRs and motifs were then tracked in TCR repertoires from 86 patients with HPV-related cancers.

The library was obtained by the immunoSEQ multiplex PCR assay. Entries here come from immuneACCESS through TCRdb and include only in-frame sequences with V and J called. Some clones fail to appear in such tables; in the studies checked, an unresolved V gene covers under half of the shortfall, and the cause of the remainder is unknown. The sample includes tens of thousands of clones, with about nine tenths observed a single time. The leading ten clones occupy 20% to 25% of the sample. Repertoires were sampled repeatedly over the course of chemoradiotherapy so that clonal expansion in the tumor microenvironment could be followed. The paper's findings and limits, for the study overall: The functional definition of HPV-specific T cells came from only a couple of HPV16-positive patients, and the survival association was reported for HPV16-positive patients. In HPV16-positive patients, expansion of HPV-responsive T cells during chemoradiotherapy was associated with improved recurrence-free survival. Expansion of candidate HPV-specific clones and E7-related TCR motifs was observed in the tumor microenvironment during treatment, whereas no such expansion was observed for non-HPV-specific T cells.

This clone was observed a few times. Its recognized antigen is unknown. No per-base quality is available; no much larger clone lies one base away. Reading the germline V gene gives CDR1 SGHAT and CDR2 FQNNGV. Reading from cysteine to phenylalanine, the CDR3 counts 14 amino acids. Solely the CDR3 DNA is kept, with 42 bases framed from the first base. V is cut back by 1 base and J by 6 bases, with 5 bases in the junction unmatched. This receptor was obtained from a human donor with HPV-associated anogenital cancer. Specimen: blood, collected from a patient who underwent chemoradiotherapy. The chain is assembled from TRBV11-2 and TRBJ1-2; 7 central nucleotides agree with TRBD1. The DNA sequence is as follows: TGTGCCAGCAGCTTAGGAACAGGGGCCGATGGCTACACCTTC. Protein translation: CASSLGTGADGYTF. Reference TRBV11-2 and TRBJ1-2 genes cover what lies past the CDR3, so the full variable domain is EAGVAQSPRYKIIEKRQSVAFWCNPISGHATLYWYQQILGQGPKLLIQFQNNGVVDDSQLPKDRFSAERLKGVDSTLKIQPAKLEDSAVYLCASSLGTGADGYTFGSGTRLTVV.